This is a list of T cell receptor beta chains from one sample in a study of blood T cells in healthy people across ages. TCRdb re-derived calls from the 5' RACE reads in MiXCR, one entry per CDR3 protein. The sample includes 980,000 or so distinct CDR3 sequences, around 46% seen only once; the top ten take roughly an eighth. Sample: blood. The receptors were sampled from a man younger than 45 in good health. CDR3s include the opening cysteine and the closing phenylalanine or tryptophan. A D gene is named only where the DNA matches it firmly. Part of the rows lack a size; the others show once, few, many or a class for expanded clones.

V	length	D	size	J	DNA	CDR3
TRBV6-2/TRBV6-3	16	TRBD1	-	TRBJ2-5	TGTGCCAGCAGACGGACAGGGGGCATCAACCAAGAGACCCAGTACTTC	CASRRTGGINQETQYF
TRBV25-1	14	-	few	TRBJ2-1	TGTGCCAGCAGTGAAGGGGGGTCTGTCGGTGAGCAGTTCTTC	CASSEGGSVGEQFF
TRBV6-2/TRBV6-3	17	TRBD2	once	TRBJ2-7	TGTGCCAGCAGGCCTTGGACTAGCGGGGGCAGCTCCTACGAGCAGTACTTC	CASRPWTSGGSSYEQYF
TRBV7-9	14	-	few	TRBJ1-6	TGTGCCAGCAGCTTCTGGGGGGAAGGATCACCCCTCCACTTT	CASSFWGEGSPLHF
TRBV24-1	15	-	-	TRBJ1-5	TGTGCCACCAGAATAGGCAGGGGAAACAATCAGCCCCAGCATTTT	CATRIGRGNNQPQHF
TRBV5-1	16	TRBD2	-	TRBJ2-1	TGCGCCAGCAGCCCAAGCGGGGGGGAACTCTACAATGAGCAGTTCTTC	CASSPSGGELYNEQFF
TRBV5-1	15	-	-	TRBJ1-1	TGCGCCAGCAGCTTGGCCCCGGGAGGGAACACTGAAGCTTTCTTT	CASSLAPGGNTEAFF
TRBV29-1	13	TRBD1	few	TRBJ2-7	TGCAGCGTTGAGACAGGGGGTTCCTACGAGCAGTACTTC	CSVETGGSYEQYF
TRBV12-3/TRBV12-4	14	-	few	TRBJ2-1	TGTGCCAGCAGTTTCGAGAGACGGTACAATGAGCAGTTCTTC	CASSFERRYNEQFF
TRBV20-1	14	-	-	TRBJ1-5	TGCAGTGCTAGAACAGGGTATTGGAATCAGCCCCAGCATTTT	CSARTGYWNQPQHF
TRBV21-1	14	-	-	TRBJ1-4	TGTGCCAGCAGCAAAGAGGCTTCAGGCGAAAAACTGTTTTTT	CASSKEASGEKLFF
TRBV5-1	15	TRBD2	-	TRBJ2-3	TGCGCCAGCAGCTTGTTTAGCGGGAGTGCAGATACGCAGTATTTT	CASSLFSGSADTQYF
TRBV7-2	13	TRBD1	few	TRBJ1-2	TGTGCCAGCAGCCCCGGACAGGGTCAAGGCTACACCTTC	CASSPGQGQGYTF
TRBV7-9	12	-	-	TRBJ2-7	TGTGCCAGCAGCCGGATTGCCTACGAGCAGTACTTC	CASSRIAYEQYF
TRBV28	17	TRBD1	-	TRBJ2-7	TGTGCCAGCAGACCCTTTATTGGACAGGGGGCCTCCTACGAGCAGTACTTC	CASRPFIGQGASYEQYF
TRBV10-3	16	-	few	TRBJ2-6	TGTGCCATCAGTGATTCATCCTCGGGAGGGGCCAACGTCCTGACTTTC	CAISDSSSGGANVLTF
TRBV6-1	15	TRBD1	few	TRBJ2-3	TGTGCCAGCCAGGACAGGGGGATTTTCACAGATACGCAGTATTTT	CASQDRGIFTDTQYF
TRBV4-2	17	TRBD1	few	TRBJ2-2	TGTGCCAGCAGCCCCCTTCGAGGGGGCGGTAACACCGGGGAGCTGTTTTTT	CASSPLRGGGNTGELFF
TRBV6-5	13	TRBD2	-	TRBJ2-1	TGTGCCAACAGTCAGGGACTAGCGGGGGGAGAGTTCTTC	CANSQGLAGGEFF
TRBV12-3/TRBV12-4	12	TRBD2	few	TRBJ2-1	TGTGCCAGCAGGCGGGGGGTCAATGAGCAGTTCTTC	CASRRGVNEQFF
TRBV2	12	-	few	TRBJ2-7	TGTGCCAGCAGTGCGTCGGGGTACGAGCAGTACTTC	CASSASGYEQYF
TRBV5-6	15	TRBD1	-	TRBJ1-2	TGTGCCAGCAGCTCCGGGACAGGGGGCCGCTATGGCTACACCTTC	CASSSGTGGRYGYTF
TRBV11-3	13	TRBD2	-	TRBJ2-4	TGTGCCAGCAGCGCCTTTGGGGGAGGGGAGCAGTACTTC	CASSAFGGGEQYF
TRBV7-9	13	-	-	TRBJ2-7	TGCGCCAGCAGCTTGGCCGGGCACTACGAGCAGTACTTC	CASSLAGHYEQYF
TRBV7-9	16	-	-	TRBJ2-1	TGTGCCAGCAGCTTAGGGGGGCGGGGGACCTACAATGAGCAGTTCTTC	CASSLGGRGTYNEQFF
TRBV7-9	15	-	-	TRBJ2-1	TGTGCCAGCAGCTTAGTGTCAGGACTCCGCAATGAGCAGTTCTTC	CASSLVSGLRNEQFF
TRBV15	19	TRBD2	-	TRBJ2-5	TGTGCCACCAGCAGAGAGGGGACTAGCGGGGGCTTGTACCAAGAGACCCAGTACTTC	CATSREGTSGGLYQETQYF
TRBV6-2/TRBV6-3	16	-	-	TRBJ2-1	TGTGCCAGCAACCCAGGGGCCAGGAGCTCCTACAATGAGCAGTTCTTC	CASNPGARSSYNEQFF
TRBV14	14	-	-	TRBJ1-5	TGTGCCAGCAGCCAAGGAGGGGTGGGCCAGCCCCAGCATTTT	CASSQGGVGQPQHF
TRBV24-1	12	-	-	TRBJ1-1	TGTGCCGTGGGCACCCCTTGGACTGAAGCTTTCTTT	CAVGTPWTEAFF
TRBV6-1	13	-	-	TRBJ2-7	TGTGCCAGCAGTGAAGCAAAGGTCCACGAGCAGTACTTC	CASSEAKVHEQYF
TRBV12-3/TRBV12-4	13	-	many	TRBJ1-2	TGTGCCAGCAGTGACAGATCTAACTATGGCTACACCTTC	CASSDRSNYGYTF
TRBV9	15	TRBD1	few	TRBJ1-2	TGTGCCAGCAGCATAAACCTACAGGGGGCGCTTGGCTACACCTTC	CASSINLQGALGYTF
TRBV18	15	TRBD1	-	TRBJ1-6	TGTGCCAGCTCACAACAGGGGGCCCGTAATTCACCCCTCCACTTT	CASSQQGARNSPLHF
TRBV6-2/TRBV6-3	15	TRBD1	-	TRBJ1-5	TGTGCCAGCAGACCGACAGGGGGGGGCAATCAGCCCCAGCATTTT	CASRPTGGGNQPQHF